This T cell receptor beta chain is drawn from a study of a mutant IDH1 vaccine in newly diagnosed glioma. The wider study: Treatment recipients were about 62% male and about 40% female, and their mean age was approximately 42 years. Antecedent treatment encompassed radiotherapy, temozolomide, or their combination; the majority received both.

The protocol was immunoSEQ multiplex PCR, while the TCRdb copy is restricted to in-frame clones and leaves out a portion. Among about 36,000 clones listed, about four fifths were seen once. This CDR3 comprises 16 residues. Germline CDR1 SGHNT, CDR2 YYREEE (reference sequence). V lost 0 bases and J 1 base, leaving 12 bases between the germline ends. On this clone itself: What it recognizes is unknown.

Study outcomes and limitations: The vaccine induced immune responses, and these occurred in roughly 95% of patients.

The time point is: week 11, during vaccination. Vaccination comprised doses that each held 300 ug of mutant IDH1 20-mer peptide, plus topical imiquimod. The source was peripheral blood mononuclear cells (PBMCs), collected from a glioma patient whose treatment included an IDH1 peptide vaccine. The receptor's source is a woman aged 30 to 39 with glioma. Some clones in this sample may be carry-over from other donors' samples. The chain employs TRBV5-4 and TRBJ2-3, with D tentatively TRBD1 (6 bases). The CDR3 spells CASSLVGGTRTDTQYF. The DNA for the CDR3 is TGTGCCAGCAGCTTGGTAGGGGGAACACGCACAGATACGCAGTATTTT.